A single sample gave rise to the 3 T cell receptor beta chains below, sequenced in a study of control samples from healthy donors and cancer patients (TCRdb year 2020). Libraries were made using the immunoSEQ multiplex PCR assay. This is the immuneACCESS table as TCRdb keeps it, with only in-frame sequences that have V and J called. A part of the clones is gone; compared with another copy, unresolved V genes explain less than half, and the rest is unexplained. This sample's table contains fewer than 200,000 clones. The ten largest clones represent around 2% of the sample. The sample was blood. The receptors shown here come from a woman aged 25 to 39 in good health.

The chain uses TRBV19 and TRBJ1-1; D gene ambiguous. The CDR3 totals 13 residues. The V end lost 9 bases, the J end lost 7 bases, and 18 bases lay between the germline ends. Germline values: CDR1 LNHDA, CDR2 SQIVND (reference sequence). The CDR3 here is CASKHSGGVEAFF. The CDR3 nucleotides read TGTGCCAGCAAGCACTCGGGCGGGGTTGAAGCTTTCTTT. Complete variable domain (other parts from reference TRBV19 and TRBJ1-1): DGGITQSPKYLFRKEGQNVTLSCEQNLNHDAMYWYRQDPGQGLRLIYYSQIVNDFQKGDIAEGYSVSREKKESFPLTVTSAQKNPTAFYLCASKHSGGVEAFFGQGTRLTVV.

This chain links TRBV2 with TRBJ1-6; D gene ambiguous. CDR1 SNHLY and CDR2 FYNNEI come from the germline V gene. The V gene lost 4 bases and the J gene lost 18 bases, with 19 bases spanning the gap. The CDR3 covers 13 residues. This CDR3 reads CASSAPSGGVSHF. The CDR3 DNA reads as TGTGCCAGCAGTGCGCCCTCGGGTGGTGTTAGCCACTTT.

The chain joins TRBV6-4 to TRBJ2-3, with no clear D. Germline V gene sequence: CDR1 MRHNA, CDR2 SNTAGT. Between the trimmed V and J ends, which lost 5 bases and 3 bases, there was a span of 9 bases. The CDR3 covers 13 residues. The CDR3 DNA reads as TGTGCCAGCAGTTACAGCGATACAGATACGCAGTATTTT. Encoded protein: CASSYSDTDTQYF.